The 3 T cell receptor beta chains given below trace back to one sample, sequenced in a study of T cell clones after liver transplantation. Profiled with immunoSEQ multiplex PCR; TCRdb holds only in-frame clones, not every one. The sample contains approximately 55,000 clones, about 67% of which appear only once. This specimen consisted of CD4+ T cells from blood, obtained 54 months after liver transplant. All receptors derive from a human patient who received a liver transplant. Some T cells may trace back to the graft donor.

The CDR3 here is CASMRGSVLGTEAFF. The CDR3 coding sequence is TGTGCCAGCATGCGAGGCTCGGTCCTCGGCACTGAAGCTTTCTTT. The chain couples TRBV2 to TRBJ1-1; D remains unclear. Germline V gene lookup returns CDR1 SNHLY and CDR2 FYNNEI. The length of the CDR3 is 15 residues. V lost 7 bases to trimming and J lost 4 bases, with 19 bases between them. Variable domain in full (rest from reference TRBV2 and TRBJ1-1): EPEVTQTPSHQVTQMGQEVILRCVPISNHLYFYWYRQILGQKVEFLVSFYNNEISEKSEIFDDQFSVERPDGSNFTLKIRSTKLEDSAMYFCASMRGSVLGTEAFFGQGTRLTVV.

In its sample, this clone was seen a few times. The same CDR3 arises from other DNA sequences in this sample as well. The chain links TRBV28 to TRBJ1-5; D might be TRBD1 (5 bases). The CDR3 runs 14 residues. Trimming stripped 3 bases from V and 5 bases from J, with 11 bases between. Looked up from germline, CDR1 is MDHEN and CDR2 is SYDVKM. The CDR3 is CASSFRASDQPQHF. The CDR3 nucleotides are TGTGCCAGCAGTTTCAGGGCATCTGATCAGCCCCAGCATTTT.

The J gene is TRBJ1-3, the V gene TRBV6-4; 7 positions match TRBD1. Germline values: CDR1 MRHNA, CDR2 SNTAGT. Losses at the gene ends were 10 bases for V and 8 bases for J; bases not matched to a gene: 11. The CDR3 totals 13 residues. In DNA form, the CDR3 reads TGTGCCATCATACAGGGGAAGGACGACACCATATATTTT. This gives the protein CAIIQGKDDTIYF.